This TCR beta chain appears in the sequencing data of a study of T cell changes during pregnancy in multiple sclerosis (dated by TCRdb to the late 2010s). Regarding the research as a whole: The study examined how the T cell repertoire changed over the course of pregnancy in women with multiple sclerosis.

This clone was seen once. It has no known antigen specificity. No base quality information exists; no much larger clone differs at one position. The library was built by means of the immunoSEQ multiplex PCR assay. TCRdb provides this immuneACCESS table in a form limited to in-frame rearrangements. Some clones are lacking; in checked studies, under half of them reflect an unresolved V gene, and why the rest are absent is not known. Present in this sample are about 59,000 clones, roughly 94% of which were seen just once. The top ten clones comprise 2.5% of the sample. From its cysteine to its phenylalanine, the CDR3 spans 12 amino acids. Kept here is only the CDR3 DNA, which spans 36 bases and is read in frame from base 1. The germline V gene supplies CDR1 MRHNA and CDR2 SNTAGT. The V end loses 8 bases and the J end loses 7 bases, and a stretch of 11 bases separates them.

The sequences come from CD8+ T cells from peripheral blood mononuclear cells, collected after pregnancy. This receptor was taken from a female donor with multiple sclerosis, enrolled in a pregnancy study. The chain employs TRBV6-4 and TRBJ2-2; TRBD2 is possibly the D segment (5 matching bases). The CDR3 loop reads CASQDGGGELFF. The nucleotide sequence is TGTGCCAGCCAGGACGGAGGCGGGGAGCTGTTTTTT.